This T cell receptor (beta chain) was retrieved from a study of cytomegalovirus exposure and HLA in healthy donors. The CDR3 is made up of 17 amino acids. Germline V CDR1 and CDR2: SGHVS, FQNEAQ. Trimming removed 1 base at V and 2 bases at J, with 15 bases between. Primers: 60 Vbeta forward and 13 Jbeta reverse. Generated by immunoSEQ multiplex PCR, the TCRdb table keeps only in-frame clones and is missing some. The sample has some 100,000 clones; 77% are singletons. The sequence was collected from a man aged 35-49 years in good health and CMV-seropositive. Sequenced material: PBMCs. This chain connects TRBV7-8 to TRBJ1-5; maybe TRBD1 (6 bases). The CDR3 loop reads CASSLDTRGRGNQPQHF. CDR3 DNA: TGTGCCAGCAGCTTAGATACCAGGGGAAGGGGCAATCAGCCCCAGCATTTT.